Detailed here is one T cell receptor beta chain. Its antigen is not known. Generated by immunoSEQ multiplex PCR, the TCRdb table keeps only in-frame clones and is missing some. The sample carries tens of thousands of clones, approximately 90% recorded once. The CDR3 consists of 15 residues. CDR1 and CDR2 from the germline V gene are MNHNY and SVGAGI (reference sequence). Unmatched junction bases numbered 5, after V lost 6 bases and J lost 2 bases. These data originate in a study of T cell responses to AZD1222 COVID-19 vaccine. Points from the study as a whole: Of spike-specific TCRs, nearly half reportedly target regions left unmutated in variants. Spike-wide coverage was observed for vaccine-associated CD4 TCRs, with dominant responses at 160-218 and 743-854. Repertoires were obtained only post-peak T cell response. Most donors were white British, females outnumbered males, and clonal diversity was possibly underestimated.

The chain links TRBV6-6 to TRBJ1-3; 9 bases agree with TRBD1. The TCR originated in an adult who received the AZD1222 COVID-19 vaccine. Sequencing used peripheral blood, obtained 28 days after the second AZD1222 dose. The CDR3 DNA reads as TGTGCCAGCAGCGACAGGGGGACCGCTGGAAACACCATATATTTT. Translation gives CASSDRGTAGNTIYF.